This entry is about one TCR beta chain. What it binds is not known. Data came from immunoSEQ multiplex PCR; TCRdb stores just in-frame clones and leaves some out. The repertoire holds roughly 70,000 clones, with roughly 80% as singletons. This CDR3 is built from 15 residues. The germline gives CDR1 SGDLS, CDR2 YYNGEE. Trimming took 4 bases from V and 1 from J, leaving 14 bases between them. This record belongs to a study of T cell responses to AZD1222 COVID-19 vaccine. Study observations and caveats: Researchers report vaccine-associated CD4 TCRs spanning spike, with dominance at 160-218 and 743-854. Mostly white British, mostly female donors; authors suggested clonal diversity may be underestimated. Elevations in Spike-specific TCR breadth and depth followed administration of two AZD1222 doses. None of the repertoires were sampled until the peak T cell response had passed.

The V and J genes are TRBV9 and TRBJ1-1; D gene ambiguous. Sequenced material: peripheral blood, taken 28 days after the second AZD1222 dose. This sequence was found in an adult who received the AZD1222 COVID-19 vaccine. CDR3: CASSFGLNPNTEAFF. For the CDR3, the DNA is TGTGCCAGCAGCTTTGGACTGAATCCGAACACTGAAGCTTTCTTT.